The 4 T cell receptor beta chains reported below all come from one sample, sequenced in a study of tumor-infiltrating lymphocytes in primary liver carcinoma. Total RNA amounting to 500 ng was the source from which TCR beta cDNA was made with a constant-region primer. Amplification in three nested multiplex PCR rounds with slightly modified ARM-PCR gave rise to TCR beta libraries. Primers for the first two PCR rounds were TRBV1-TRBV30 forward primers and a C-beta reverse primer (10 cycles per round). TCRdb redid the calling of the multiplex PCR reads with MiXCR, one entry per CDR3 protein. The table includes about 180,000 distinct CDR3 sequences, 50% to 75% detected once. For blood RNA, unsorted whole blood served as the source, and germline DNA was extracted too. Sequencing input: peripheral blood. These receptors all come from a man between 35 and 55 years old with primary liver carcinoma and hepatitis B virus infection.

This chain connects TRBV11-2 to TRBJ2-5, with D possibly being TRBD2 (6 bases). This CDR3 is built from 16 residues. Germline loops: CDR1 SGHAT, CDR2 FQNNGV. Trimming cost V 7 bases and J 5 bases, with 23 bases left between them. The CDR3 DNA follows: TGTGCCAGCAACTCCGCCCTGGGACTGCTAAGGGAGACCCAGTACTTC. Its translation is CASNSALGLLRETQYF.

The V call is TRBV12-3 or TRBV12-4, the J call TRBJ2-3; D ambiguous. This CDR3 comprises 11 residues. The V end was cut by 5 bases, the J end by 3 bases, with 3 bases between. Written as DNA, the CDR3 is TGTGCCAGCAGTAAGACAGATACGCAGTATTTT. Its translation: CASSKTDTQYF.

This clonotype was seen a few times. The chain uses TRBV6-1 and TRBJ2-5, with D possibly being TRBD1 (6 bases). In germline, CDR1 is MNHNS, CDR2 SASEGT. The germline V and J ends were trimmed by 6 bases and 1 base, with 21 bases remaining between them. The CDR3 runs to 17 residues. Here the CDR3 DNA reads TGTGCCAGCAGGGGAATAGGGACAAAAGGAGGCCAAGAGACCCAGTACTTC. Its translation is CASRGIGTKGGQETQYF.

V gene TRBV4-1 combines with J gene TRBJ2-4; 7 nucleotides agree with TRBD2. Germline values: CDR1 MGHRA, CDR2 YSYEKL. V shed 3 bases, J shed 6 bases, and the junction held 5 bases outside the gene matches. The CDR3 loop spans 14 amino acids. In DNA form, the CDR3 reads TGCGCCAGCAGCCAGCCCGGGAGGAGAAACATTCAGTACTTC. It specifies CASSQPGRRNIQYF.